The 17 T cell receptor beta chains in this list originate from one sample, sequenced in a study of technical replicates of blood from several donors. Measured with immunoSEQ multiplex PCR; TCRdb has only the in-frame clones, and not every one. The table has 60,000 or so clones, 85% to 90% seen once. Sequenced input: PBMCs. The source of these receptors is a human donor in good health. Some clones in this sample may be carry-over from other donors' samples.

The J gene is TRBJ2-3, the V gene TRBV5-3, with 8 bases aligning to TRBD2. TRBV5-3 is sorted into the ORF group, with uncertain function. The ends lost 6 bases at V and 7 bases at J; junction bases unmatched: 10. There are 14 residues in the CDR3. CDR3 coding DNA: TGTGCCAGAAAGCGGGGGAAAAACGGAAATACGCAGTATTTT. It specifies CARKRGKNGNTQYF.

CDR3 region: CASSLRFFDETQYF. The CDR3 region has the DNA TGTGCCAGCAGCTTGCGCTTTTTCGATGAGACCCAGTACTTC. V gene TRBV7-8 combines with J gene TRBJ2-5; D is unclear. V dropped 3 bases and J dropped 5 bases, with 13 bases sitting between them. CDR1 and CDR2 (germline): SGHVS, FQNEAQ. The CDR3 runs 14 residues.

This clone was observed a single time. The chain carries TRBV7-2 and TRBJ1-2; D is unclear. Trimming took 5 bases from V and 9 from J, leaving 16 bases between them. Germline CDR1 and CDR2: SGHTA and FQGNSA. The CDR3 runs 13 residues. CDR3 sequence (DNA): TGTGCCAGCAGCCGCGCGGGCCCTGCGAGCTACACCTTC. This codes for CASSRAGPASYTF.

The chain carries TRBV5-1 and TRBJ2-1; 7 nucleotides match TRBD2. CDR3 length: 15 residues. Germline V gene data show CDR1 as SGHRS and CDR2 as YFSETQ. The V segment lost 4 bases and the J segment 2 bases; nucleotides outside the gene matches: 6. The CDR3 nucleotides are TGCGCCAGCAGCGGGGAGGGCCTACCCTACAATGAGCAGTTCTTC. Translation: CASSGEGLPYNEQFF.

The CDR3 bases are TGTGCCAGCAGCCCGACAGGGGGCAACGAGCAGTACTTC. Encoded protein: CASSPTGGNEQYF. V and J are TRBV7-3 and TRBJ2-7; TRBD1 matches at 10 bases. The germline V gene has CDR1 SGHTA and CDR2 FQGTGA. The V segment lost 5 bases and the J segment 5 bases; nucleotides outside the gene matches: 3. This CDR3 has 13 residues.

This chain connects TRBV10-3 to TRBJ2-2; TRBD1 aligns across 8 bases. With V trimmed by 3 bases and J by 1 base, 4 bases remained unmatched. CDR1 is ENHRY and CDR2 is SYGVKD in the germline V gene. The CDR3 extends over 16 amino acids. Here the CDR3 reads CAISDRDRQNTGELFF. The CDR3, as DNA: TGTGCCATCAGTGACCGGGACAGGCAGAACACCGGGGAGCTGTTTTTT.

The genes are TRBV7-3 and TRBJ2-7; TRBD2 is a possible D gene (5 bases). This CDR3 contains 18 residues. Germline V gives CDR1 SGHTA, CDR2 FQGTGA. Trimming removed 4 bases at V and 2 bases at J, with 24 bases between. DNA of the CDR3: TGTGCCAGCAGCTCCCGATCGGTTGGGGAACCGGGAACCTACGAGCAGTACTTC. Translating it yields CASSSRSVGEPGTYEQYF.

The rearrangement joins TRBV28 to TRBJ2-1; 9 positions match TRBD1. In germline, CDR1 is MDHEN, CDR2 SYDVKM. CDR3 length: 13 residues. With V trimmed by 8 bases and J by 5 bases, 4 bases remained unmatched. CDR3 DNA sequence: TGTGCCAGCGACAGGGGGTATCACAATGAGCAGTTCTTC. As protein: CASDRGYHNEQFF.

CDR3 nucleotide sequence: TGTGCCAACCAGGGGGTTGTCAGGTCACCCCTCCACTTT. Its protein is CANQGVVRSPLHF. The chain carries TRBV5-5 and TRBJ1-6, with TRBD1 matching over 7 bases. The CDR3 consists of 13 residues. Germline trimming cut 9 bases from V and 10 bases from J; bases unmatched to any gene: 10. CDR1 is SGHKS, CDR2 YYEKEE, per germline (reference sequence).

The chain recombines TRBV12-5 with TRBJ2-1; 7 bases are a match to TRBD2. J lost 8 bases, V lost 5 bases, and 3 bases had no gene match. Germline-derived CDR1 and CDR2 are LGHNT and FRNRAP. This CDR3 is 12 amino acids long. CDR3 residues: CASGPGLDEQFF. CDR3 coding DNA: TGTGCTAGTGGTCCCGGACTAGATGAGCAGTTCTTC.

The chain carries TRBV30 and TRBJ2-3; the match to TRBD2 covers 8 bases. J gave up 0 bases and V 4 bases, and 9 bases lay outside the gene matches. The germline V gene has CDR1 GTSNPN and CDR2 SVGIG (reference sequence). This CDR3 has 16 amino acids. In nucleotides, the CDR3 is TGTGCCTGGATGAACGGGCTAGCGGGCAGCACAGATACGCAGTATTTT. Translated: CAWMNGLAGSTDTQYF.

The V call is TRBV4-2, the J call TRBJ2-7; 10 bases agree with TRBD1. This CDR3 contains 17 residues. Germline values: CDR1 LGHNA, CDR2 YNFKEQ. V lost 1 base to trimming and J lost 3 bases; unmatched junction nucleotides: 9. Here the CDR3 DNA reads TGTGCCAGCAGCCAAGCGGGCCCCGGGACAGGGGTCTACGAGCAGTACTTC. It yields the protein CASSQAGPGTGVYEQYF.

V gene TRBV10-3 combines with J gene TRBJ1-1, with 8 bases that match TRBD1. The trim removed 1 base at V and 5 bases at J, leaving 6 bases unmatched. The CDR3 contains 15 residues. Germline V lookup: CDR1 ENHRY, CDR2 SYGVKD. The CDR3 DNA reads as TGTGCCATCAGTGAGTTCGACAGGGGTGGGACTGAAGCTTTCTTT. The encoded protein is CAISEFDRGGTEAFF.

The genes are TRBV27 and TRBJ1-6; D unresolved. The CDR3 extends over 14 amino acids. The V end lost 5 bases, the J end lost 0 bases, and 5 bases lay between the germline ends. Per germline, CDR1 MNHEY and CDR2 SMNVEV (reference sequence). The CDR3 bases are TGTGCCAGCAGTCCGAGCTCCTATAATTCACCCCTCCACTTT. This encodes CASSPSSYNSPLHF.

The gene calls are TRBV4-3 and TRBJ2-1; D unresolved. The CDR3 totals 15 residues. CDR1 and CDR2 (germline): LGHNA, YSLEER. V was shortened by 4 bases and J by 2 bases, with 12 bases between the two germline ends. The DNA of the CDR3 is TGCGCCAGCAGCCCCGATGTTGCGGCCTACAATGAGCAGTTCTTC. Translating it yields CASSPDVAAYNEQFF.

The V gene is TRBV19, the J gene TRBJ2-3; D remains ambiguous. Germline V gene sequence: CDR1 LNHDA, CDR2 SQIVND (reference sequence). The CDR3 has 12 amino acids. The V and J ends lost 6 bases and 2 bases respectively, with 6 bases between them. CDR3 nucleotide sequence: TGTGCCAGTAGCGGGTTCACAGATACGCAGTATTTT. It specifies CASSGFTDTQYF.

V usage is TRBV25-1 and J usage is TRBJ1-4, with 10 bases lining up with TRBD1. J lost 5 bases, V lost 8 bases, and 5 bases had no gene match. Germline-derived CDR1 and CDR2 are MGHDK and SYGVNS. The length of the CDR3 is 14 residues. CDR3 coding DNA: TGTGCCAGCCGTAAGACAGGGGGCAATGAAAAACTGTTTTTT. This gives the protein CASRKTGGNEKLFF.